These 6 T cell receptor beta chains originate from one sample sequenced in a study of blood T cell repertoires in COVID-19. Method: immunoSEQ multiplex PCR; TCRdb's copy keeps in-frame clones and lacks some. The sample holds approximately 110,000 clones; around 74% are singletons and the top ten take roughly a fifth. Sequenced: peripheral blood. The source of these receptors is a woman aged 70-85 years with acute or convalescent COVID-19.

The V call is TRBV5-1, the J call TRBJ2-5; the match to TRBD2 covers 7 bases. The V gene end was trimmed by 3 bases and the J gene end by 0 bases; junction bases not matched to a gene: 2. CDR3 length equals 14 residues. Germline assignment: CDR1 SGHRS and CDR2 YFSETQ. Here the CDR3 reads CASSSRGDQETQYF. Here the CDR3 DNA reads TGCGCCAGCAGCTCACGGGGGGACCAAGAGACCCAGTACTTC.

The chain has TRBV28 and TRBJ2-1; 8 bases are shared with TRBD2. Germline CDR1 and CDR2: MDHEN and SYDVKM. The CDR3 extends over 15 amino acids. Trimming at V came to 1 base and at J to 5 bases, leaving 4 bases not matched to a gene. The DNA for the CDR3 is TGTGCCAGCAGTTTATTCGTAGCGGGGAACAATGAGCAGTTCTTC. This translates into CASSLFVAGNNEQFF.

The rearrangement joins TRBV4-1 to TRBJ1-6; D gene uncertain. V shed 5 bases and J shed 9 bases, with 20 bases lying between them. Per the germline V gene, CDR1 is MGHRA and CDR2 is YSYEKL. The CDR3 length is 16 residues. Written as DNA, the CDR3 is TGCGCCAGCAGCTCGGTGGTGATGACATCTCTTTCACCCCTCCACTTT. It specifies CASSSVVMTSLSPLHF.

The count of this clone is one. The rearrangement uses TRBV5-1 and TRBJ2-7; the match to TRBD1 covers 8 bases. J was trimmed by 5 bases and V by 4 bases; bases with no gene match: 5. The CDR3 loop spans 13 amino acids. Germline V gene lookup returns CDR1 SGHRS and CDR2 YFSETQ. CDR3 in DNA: TGCGCCAGCAGCCCCAGGGGGCTGGACGAGCAGTACTTC. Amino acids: CASSPRGLDEQYF.

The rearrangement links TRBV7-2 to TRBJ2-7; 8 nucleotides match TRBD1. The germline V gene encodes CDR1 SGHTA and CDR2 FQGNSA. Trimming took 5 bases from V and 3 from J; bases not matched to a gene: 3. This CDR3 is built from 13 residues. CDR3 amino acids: CASSRGTGYEQYF. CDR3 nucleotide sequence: TGTGCCAGCAGCCGCGGGACAGGCTACGAGCAGTACTTC. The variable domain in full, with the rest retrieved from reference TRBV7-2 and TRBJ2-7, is GAGVSQSPSNKVTEKGKDVELRCDPISGHTALYWYRQSLGQGLEFLIYFQGNSAPDKSGLPSDRFSAERTGGSVSTLTIQRTQQEDSAVYLCASSRGTGYEQYFGPGTRLTVT.

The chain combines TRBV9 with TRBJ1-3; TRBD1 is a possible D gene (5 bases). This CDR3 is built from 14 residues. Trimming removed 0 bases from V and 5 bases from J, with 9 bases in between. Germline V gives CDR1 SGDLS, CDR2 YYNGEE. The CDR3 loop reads CASSVESGRNTIYF. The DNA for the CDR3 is TGTGCCAGCAGCGTAGAGTCAGGGAGAAACACCATATATTTT.